The rows below give T cell receptor beta chains drawn from one sample of a study of blood T cells in healthy people across ages. TCRdb ran MiXCR on the 5' RACE reads and lists one entry per CDR3 protein. This table has approximately 670,000 distinct CDR3 sequences, 40% to 45% appearing once. The sequenced sample was blood. The receptor set was obtained from an older man in good health. CDR3s include the opening cysteine and the closing phenylalanine or tryptophan. D genes are given only for firm matches. Clone size is not always given. Where it is, it says once, few, many or a class for expanded clones.

NA,TRBJ2-1,few,TRBV24-1,TGTGCCACCAGTAGAGGGGGGGTATACAATGAGCAGTTCTTC,CATSRGGVYNEQFF
TRBD1,TRBJ1-4,NA,TRBV27,TGTGCCAGCAGTGGGGGACAGAGCCGACCTAATGAAAAACTGTTTTTT,CASSGGQSRPNEKLFF
NA,TRBJ1-1,NA,TRBV5-1,TGCGCCAGCAGCACAGGAATCCACGGGGCAGGGAGTAGAGGGAACACTGAAGCTTTCTTT,CASSTGIHGAGSRGNTEAFF
TRBD1,TRBJ2-3,NA,TRBV2,TGTGCCAGCAAGAAGGAGAAGGGACAGCAAGATACGCAGTATTTT,CASKKEKGQQDTQYF
TRBD2,TRBJ2-3,NA,TRBV2,TGTGCCAGCAAGGAGACTAGCGGCACAGATACGCAGTATTTT,CASKETSGTDTQYF
TRBD1,TRBJ2-3,many,TRBV7-9,TGTGCCAGCAGCTTGACAGGGACAGATACGCAGTATTTT,CASSLTGTDTQYF
TRBD2,TRBJ2-1,NA,TRBV20-1,TGCAGTCAAACCGGGACTAGCGGGGCGATAAGTGAGCAGTTCTTC,CSQTGTSGAISEQFF
NA,TRBJ2-2,NA,TRBV20-1,TGCAGTGCTAGGAAGAGCACCGGGGAGCAGTTTTTT,CSARKSTGEQFF
NA,TRBJ2-5,few,TRBV12-3/TRBV12-4,TGTGCCAGCAGTCCCTCGGGACCTCGGGAGACCCAGTACTTC,CASSPSGPRETQYF
NA,TRBJ1-2,few,TRBV7-2,TGTGCCAGCAGCTTAGTATCCCGGCCGGGAGACTATGGCTACACCTTC,CASSLVSRPGDYGYTF
TRBD1,TRBJ2-1,NA,TRBV29-1,TGCAGCGTTGGGGCAGGGGGCGGTGAGCAGTTCTTC,CSVGAGGGEQFF
NA,TRBJ1-4,few,TRBV20-1,TGCAGTGCTAGAGTGGGCGGCGCAACTAATGAAAAACTGTTTTTT,CSARVGGATNEKLFF
NA,TRBJ2-1,NA,TRBV6-6,TGTGCCAGCAGCAAACGGAGTAGCGGCAATGAGCAGTTCTTC,CASSKRSSGNEQFF
NA,TRBJ1-1,NA,TRBV4-3,TGCGCCAGCAGCCGAAACAGGGCCCTGAACACTGAAGCTTTCTTT,CASSRNRALNTEAFF
TRBD2,TRBJ2-1,few,TRBV20-1,TGCAGTGCTAGAGATTTCCTAGCGGGAGATGAGCAGTTCTTC,CSARDFLAGDEQFF
NA,TRBJ2-7,many,TRBV6-6,TGTGCCAGCAGTGACTCGAGGTTCGACGAGCAGTACTTC,CASSDSRFDEQYF
NA,TRBJ1-2,few,TRBV6-2/TRBV6-3,TGTGCCAGCAACCTAAACGGGGATGGCTACACCTTC,CASNLNGDGYTF
NA,TRBJ1-1,NA,TRBV28,TGTGCCAGCCGCTTAGGGGGTTGGGGACGGCAGAACACTGAAGCTTTCTTT,CASRLGGWGRQNTEAFF
TRBD1,TRBJ1-6,NA,TRBV20-1,TGCAGTGCTAGTAGGGGACAGGCGATTAATTCACCCCTCCACTTT,CSASRGQAINSPLHF
NA,TRBJ1-5,many,TRBV6-2/TRBV6-3,TGTGCCAGCAGTTACTCGGACAGTGGAACTCAGCCCCAGCATTTT,CASSYSDSGTQPQHF
NA,TRBJ1-4,NA,TRBV7-2,TGTGCCAGCAGCCCTAGGGGACCCCCGGGGGAACTGTTTTTT,CASSPRGPPGELFF
TRBD1,TRBJ2-7,few,TRBV2,TGTGCCAGCATCCCGGGACAGACAGCCTACGAGCAGTACTTC,CASIPGQTAYEQYF
TRBD1,TRBJ1-6,NA,TRBV6-2/TRBV6-3,TGTGCCAGCAGTTACTCGAGGGACAGGAGCTCCTATAATTCACCCCTCCACTTT,CASSYSRDRSSYNSPLHF
NA,TRBJ2-5,many,TRBV20-1,TGCAGTGCTAGAGAGGTCCTTGGAGAGACCCAGTACTTC,CSAREVLGETQYF
TRBD2,TRBJ2-7,once,TRBV20-1,TGCAGTGCTAGGACCCGGACTAGCCCTTACGAGCGGTACTTC,CSARTRTSPYERYF
NA,TRBJ2-5,many,TRBV29-1,TGCAGCGCCTTAGCCAGGGGATTACGCGAAGAGACCCAGTACTTC,CSALARGLREETQYF
TRBD2,TRBJ2-7,NA,TRBV20-1,TGCAGTGCTGTCGGACTAGCGGGCTACGAGCAGTACTTC,CSAVGLAGYEQYF
TRBD2,TRBJ2-5,few,TRBV7-2,TGTGCCAGCAGCTTAGGAGGGACTAGCGGAGTCCGAGAGACCCAGTACTTC,CASSLGGTSGVRETQYF
TRBD1,TRBJ2-5,NA,TRBV3-1,TGTGCCAGCAGCCAAGATAGCAGGGGGCGGGTAGAGACCCAGTACTTC,CASSQDSRGRVETQYF
TRBD2,TRBJ2-1,NA,TRBV9,TGTGCCAGCAGCGCTAGGACTAGCGGGGGCCACAATGAGCAGTTCTTC,CASSARTSGGHNEQFF
NA,TRBJ1-5,NA,TRBV20-1,TGCAGTGCTAAGGGGGGGGATAGCAATCAGCCCCAGCATTTT,CSAKGGDSNQPQHF
NA,TRBJ2-7,NA,TRBV6-2/TRBV6-3,TGTGCCAGCAGTTACTCCCGGACTACTCACGAGCAGTACTTC,CASSYSRTTHEQYF
NA,TRBJ2-5,many,TRBV29-1,TGCAGCGTTTCTCCCAGCCTGGCAAACCAAGAGACCCAGTACTTC,CSVSPSLANQETQYF
NA,TRBJ1-2,NA,TRBV4-1,TGCGCCAGCAGCCAGGCCGGGACTCCACGAGGGAGCTACACCTTC,CASSQAGTPRGSYTF
TRBD1,TRBJ1-1,NA,TRBV29-1,TGCAGCGTACACAGGGGGCAGAACACTGAAGCTTTCTTT,CSVHRGQNTEAFF
TRBD2,TRBJ2-1,NA,TRBV4-3,TGCGCCAGCAGCCGAACTAGCGGGGGCCCCAATGAGCAGTTCTTC,CASSRTSGGPNEQFF
NA,TRBJ1-4,NA,TRBV5-1,TGTGCCAGCAGCTTAGGGAGGGGAACTAATGAAAAACTGTTTTTT,CASSLGRGTNEKLFF
NA,TRBJ2-1,NA,TRBV5-1,TGCGCCAGCAGGGTAGGGGGAGACTCCTACAATGAGCGGTTCTTC,CASRVGGDSYNERFF
NA,TRBJ1-6,NA,TRBV2,TGTGCCAGCATTACAGGGTTACCGTCTAATTCACCCCTCCACTTT,CASITGLPSNSPLHF
TRBD2,TRBJ2-1,NA,TRBV7-8,TGTGCCAGCAGCTTAGCAGCGGGGTACAATGAGCAGTTCTTC,CASSLAAGYNEQFF
TRBD2,TRBJ2-3,few,TRBV7-9,TGTGCCAGCAGCTCCCCAATCGGGCGGGAGAGCACAGATACGCAGTATTTT,CASSSPIGRESTDTQYF